The clone carrying this T cell receptor (beta chain) has a handful of counts. The CDR3 length is 15 residues. Germline loops: CDR1 ENHRY, CDR2 SYGVKD. V lost 4 bases and J lost 0; bases outside the gene matches: 2. The sample comes from a study of vaccination and CD4 T cells after COVID-19. TCRdb processed the PCR reads anew with MiXCR; each CDR3 protein has one entry. The sample consists of 20,000 to 25,000 distinct CDR3 sequences, around three fifths of them appearing once. The chain employs TRBV10-3 and TRBJ1-3; 8 bases are shared with TRBD1. The sequence came from a human donor who had recovered from COVID-19. The material sequenced was CD4+ T cells from blood, taken before SARS-CoV-2 vaccination. CDR3 bases: TGTGCCATCAGTGGGGACAGGCGCTCTGGAAACACCATATATTTT. Its protein product is CAISGDRRSGNTIYF.